This T cell receptor (beta chain) appears in the sequencing data of a study of a mutant IDH1 vaccine in newly diagnosed glioma. Study summary: Across weeks 1, 3, 5, 7, 11, 15, 19 and 23, patients received a vaccination each time, eight in all. Patients received vaccination from 4-6 weeks after radiotherapy alone, or with temozolomide cycles. Treated patients comprised approximately 60% males and approximately 38% females, mean age approximately 37 years. Patients got radiotherapy, temozolomide, or both beforehand, and most got both.

Clones were read by immunoSEQ multiplex PCR, and TCRdb kept only the in-frame ones, dropping some. The sample holds 30,000 to 45,000 clones, roughly 92% seen once. Comment on this clone: Its antigen is still unknown.

The time point: week 5, during vaccination. Vaccine doses each comprised 300 ug of mutant IDH1 20-mer peptide, with topical imiquimod. This clonotype was obtained from a man over 45 with glioma. The sample in question was PBMCs, obtained from a glioma patient whose treatment included an IDH1 peptide vaccine.

The chain's CDR3 is CASSLGTGQSYEKLFF. The CDR3 DNA reads TGTGCCAGCAGCTTAGGCACAGGGCAGTCCTATGAAAAACTGTTTTTT. V and J are TRBV7-9 and TRBJ1-4; D is possibly TRBD1 (6 bases). The ends were cut back, 1 base at V and 6 bases at J, with 15 bases in the middle. CDR3 length equals 16 residues. Germline assignment: CDR1 SEHNR and CDR2 FQNEAQ (reference sequence). Together with reference TRBV7-9 and TRBJ1-4, the CDR3 gives the full variable domain: DTGVSQNPRHKITKRGQNVTFRCDPISEHNRLYWYRQTLGQGPEFLTYFQNEAQLEKSRLLSDRFSAERPKGSFSTLEIQRTEQGDSAMYLCASSLGTGQSYEKLFFGSGTQLSVL.